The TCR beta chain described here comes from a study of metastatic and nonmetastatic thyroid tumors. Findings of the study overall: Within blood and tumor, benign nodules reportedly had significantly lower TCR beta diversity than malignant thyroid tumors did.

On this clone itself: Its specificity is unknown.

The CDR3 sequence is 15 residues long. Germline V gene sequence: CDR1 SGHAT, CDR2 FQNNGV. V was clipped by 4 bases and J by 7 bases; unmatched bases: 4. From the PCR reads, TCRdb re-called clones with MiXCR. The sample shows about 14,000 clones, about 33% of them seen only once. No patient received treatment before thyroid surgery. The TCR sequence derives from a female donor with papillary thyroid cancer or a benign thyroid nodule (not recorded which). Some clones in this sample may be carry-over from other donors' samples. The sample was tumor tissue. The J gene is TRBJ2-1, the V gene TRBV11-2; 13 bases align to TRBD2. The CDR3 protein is CASSWTSGGGNEQFF. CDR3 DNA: TGTGCCAGCAGCTGGACTAGCGGGGGTGGAAATGAGCAGTTCTTC. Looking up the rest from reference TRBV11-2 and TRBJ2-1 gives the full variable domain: EAGVAQSPRYKIIEKRQSVAFWCNPISGHATLYWYQQILGQGPKLLIQFQNNGVVDDSQLPKDRFSAERLKGVDSTLKIQPAKLEDSAVYLCASSWTSGGGNEQFFGPGTRLTVL.